This TCR beta chain was found in a study of T cells in Graves' hyperthyroidism and ophthalmopathy. On the study more broadly: Peripheral blood was taken when the disease was first diagnosed, before any treatment began. Points from the study as a whole: Patients with ophthalmopathy were separated from those with stable hyperthyroidism by a 13 V-J model.

The germline V gene has CDR1 GTSNPN and CDR2 SVGIG (reference sequence). The J segment lost 5 bases and the V segment lost 0 bases, leaving 7 bases of the junction unmatched. The CDR3 totals 15 residues. The TCR beta CDR3 regions underwent amplification using RNA transcripts as the source. HTBI primers drove first-round RT-PCR of the TCR CDR3. TCRdb re-derived calls from the multiplex PCR reads in MiXCR, one entry per CDR3 protein. The sample holds a few hundred thousand distinct CDR3 sequences; approximately 14% are singletons and the top ten take roughly a fifth. The sample holds many counts of this clonotype. Its matching antigen is unknown.

Sequenced material: blood. This clonotype was sampled from a woman aged 25 to 39 with Graves' ophthalmopathy. This chain uses TRBV30 with TRBJ2-3, with TRBD1 matching over 8 bases. CDR3 bases: TGTGCCTGGAGTGTACGACAGGGGCGCAGAGATACGCAGTATTTT. This encodes CAWSVRQGRRDTQYF. Full variable domain (rest looked up from reference TRBV30 and TRBJ2-3): SQTIHQWPATLVQPVGSPLSLECTVEGTSNPNLYWYRQAAGRGLQLLFYSVGIGQISSEVPQNLSASRPQDRQFILSSKKLLLSDSGFYLCAWSVRQGRRDTQYFGPGTRLTVL.